This T cell receptor (beta chain) emerged from a study of control samples from healthy donors and cancer patients. The assay was immunoSEQ multiplex PCR, and TCRdb's table has in-frame clones only and misses some. The sample consists of 70,000 to 80,000 clones, over 85% of them appearing once. CDR3 length: 20 residues. Looked up from germline, CDR1 is ENHRY and CDR2 is SYGVKD. The V and J ends lost 0 bases and 1 base, in that order; junction bases with no gene match: 10. This TCR was recovered from a woman aged 55 to 70 with head and neck cancer. The chain carries TRBV10-3 and TRBJ2-5, with 14 bases aligning to TRBD2. The sequencing input was PBMCs. CDR3 DNA: TGTGCCATCAGTGAGTCGAAGGGACTAGCGGGAGAGTGGGGCCAAGAGACCCAGTACTTC. This gives the protein CAISESKGLAGEWGQETQYF.